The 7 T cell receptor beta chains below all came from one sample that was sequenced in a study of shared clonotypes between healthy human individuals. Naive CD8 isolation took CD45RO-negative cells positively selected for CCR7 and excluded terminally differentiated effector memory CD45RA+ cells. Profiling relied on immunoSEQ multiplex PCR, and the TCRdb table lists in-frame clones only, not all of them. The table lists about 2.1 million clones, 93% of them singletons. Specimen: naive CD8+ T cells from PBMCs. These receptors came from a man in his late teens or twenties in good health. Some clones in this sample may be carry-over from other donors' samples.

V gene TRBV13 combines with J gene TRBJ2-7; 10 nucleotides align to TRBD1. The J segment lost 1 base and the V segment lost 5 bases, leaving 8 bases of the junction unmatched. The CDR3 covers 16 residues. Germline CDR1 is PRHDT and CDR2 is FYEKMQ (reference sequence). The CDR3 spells CASSHRQGASSYEQYF. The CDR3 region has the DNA TGTGCCAGCAGCCACCGACAGGGGGCGTCTTCCTACGAGCAGTACTTC.

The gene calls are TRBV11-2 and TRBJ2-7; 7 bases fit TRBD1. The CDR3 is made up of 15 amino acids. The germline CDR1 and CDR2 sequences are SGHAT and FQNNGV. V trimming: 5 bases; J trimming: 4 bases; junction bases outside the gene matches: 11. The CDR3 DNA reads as TGTGCCAGCAGCCTATCGAGGGGGCCCATATACGAGCAGTACTTC. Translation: CASSLSRGPIYEQYF.

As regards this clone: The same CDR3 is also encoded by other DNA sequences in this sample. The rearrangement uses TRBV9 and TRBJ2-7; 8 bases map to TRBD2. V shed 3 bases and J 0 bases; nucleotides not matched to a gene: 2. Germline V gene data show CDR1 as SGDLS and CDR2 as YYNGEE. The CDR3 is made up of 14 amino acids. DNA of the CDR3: TGTGCCAGCAGCGGCGGGGGGCCCTCCTACGAGCAGTACTTC. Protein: CASSGGGPSYEQYF.

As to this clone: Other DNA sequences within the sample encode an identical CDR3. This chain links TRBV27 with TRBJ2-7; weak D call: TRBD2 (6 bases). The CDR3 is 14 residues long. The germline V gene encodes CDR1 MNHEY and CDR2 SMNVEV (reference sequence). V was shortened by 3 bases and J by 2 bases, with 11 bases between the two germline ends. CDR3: CASSFGGSAYEQYF. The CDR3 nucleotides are TGTGCCAGCAGTTTTGGGGGGAGCGCCTACGAGCAGTACTTC.

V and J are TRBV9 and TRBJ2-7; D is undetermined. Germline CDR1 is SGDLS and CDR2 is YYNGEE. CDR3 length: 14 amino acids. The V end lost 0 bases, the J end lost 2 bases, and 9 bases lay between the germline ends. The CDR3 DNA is TGTGCCAGCAGCGTAGGCGACATTACCTACGAGCAGTACTTC. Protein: CASSVGDITYEQYF.

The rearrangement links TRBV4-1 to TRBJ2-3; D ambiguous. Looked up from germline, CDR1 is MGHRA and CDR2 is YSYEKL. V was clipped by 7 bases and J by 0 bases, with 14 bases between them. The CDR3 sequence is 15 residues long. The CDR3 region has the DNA TGCGCCAGCACCACACTCGGACCCAGCACAGATACGCAGTATTTT. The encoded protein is CASTTLGPSTDTQYF.

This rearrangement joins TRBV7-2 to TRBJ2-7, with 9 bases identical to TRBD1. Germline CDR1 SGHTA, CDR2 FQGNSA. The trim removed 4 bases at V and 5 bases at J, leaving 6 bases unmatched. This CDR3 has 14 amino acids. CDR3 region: CASSYTGGFHEQYF. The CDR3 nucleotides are TGTGCCAGCAGCTATACAGGGGGCTTCCACGAGCAGTACTTC.